The 24 T cell receptor beta chains listed next were all sequenced from one sample in a study of blood T cells in healthy people across ages. Combining a sample-barcoded 5' primer with a J-beta primer mix, a second PCR ran for about 7 to 11 cycles. TCRdb processed the 5' RACE reads anew with MiXCR; each CDR3 protein has one entry. Here the sample spans 1 million or so distinct CDR3 sequences, around 45% being singletons. Source material: blood. The receptors stem from a woman aged 55-69 years in good health.

This clonotype was seen only a few times. V and J are TRBV12-5 and TRBJ2-5, with 8 bases identical to TRBD1. Looked up from germline, CDR1 is LGHNT and CDR2 is FRNRAP. The CDR3 has 12 residues. The junction had 6 bases not matched to a gene; V was cut back by 4 bases and J by 11 bases. In nucleotides, the CDR3 is TGTGCTAGTGGTTCAGGGGGCAATGAGCAGTACTTC. Translating it yields CASGSGGNEQYF.

This clonotype showed up just a few times. This chain joins TRBV28 and TRBJ2-1; D is perhaps TRBD2 (6 bases). This CDR3 region has 13 residues. CDR1 is MDHEN, CDR2 SYDVKM, per germline. V dropped 5 bases and J dropped 8 bases, with 13 bases sitting between them. CDR3: CASSTPPGDEQFF. The CDR3 region has the DNA TGTGCCAGCAGTACCCCCCCGGGGGATGAGCAGTTCTTC.

This rearrangement joins TRBV3-1 to TRBJ2-1; unclear D gene. The V end lost 6 bases, the J end lost 3 bases, and 18 bases lay between the germline ends. This CDR3 region has 16 residues. Germline CDR1 and CDR2: LGHDT and YNNKEL (reference sequence). CDR3: CASSLFEPKFYNEQFF. CDR3 in DNA: TGTGCCAGCAGTCTATTCGAGCCCAAATTCTACAATGAGCAGTTCTTC.

The gene calls are TRBV9 and TRBJ2-1; 10 bases agree with TRBD2. Germline trimming cut 0 bases from V and 7 bases from J; bases unmatched to any gene: 4. The CDR3 contains 15 residues. Looked up from germline, CDR1 is SGDLS and CDR2 is YYNGEE. CDR3 in amino acids: CASSVEGLASNEQFF. CDR3 nucleotides: TGTGCCAGCAGCGTAGAGGGACTAGCGAGTAATGAGCAGTTCTTC.

CDR3 region: CASSVEMGRVGETQYF. CDR3 in DNA: TGTGCCAGCAGCGTAGAAATGGGGCGAGTCGGGGAGACCCAGTACTTC. The chain recombines TRBV9 with TRBJ2-7; perhaps TRBD1 as D (5 bases). The end of the DNA is better explained by TRBJ2-5, so the J call may be wrong. The V gene's germline CDR1 is SGDLS and CDR2 YYNGEE. CDR3 length equals 16 residues.

This chain connects TRBV27 to TRBJ2-4; a weak D match, TRBD2 (6 bases). CDR3 length: 15 amino acids. V gave up 6 bases and J gave up 2 bases, with 14 bases separating them. CDR1 is MNHEY and CDR2 is SMNVEV in the germline V gene (reference sequence). The DNA for the CDR3 is TGTGCCAGCAGCCCAGGGAGGATCACCAAAAACATTCAGTACTTC. Translating gives CASSPGRITKNIQYF.

The table lists this clonotype with a count of one. The genes are TRBV5-4 and TRBJ2-4; D is possibly TRBD1 (6 bases). CDR3 length: 15 residues. Trimming left V 2 bases short and J 1 base short, with 10 bases between. Germline V lookup: CDR1 SGHNT, CDR2 YYREEE (reference sequence). The CDR3 loop is CASSFPTGAKNIQYF. CDR3 coding DNA: TGTGCCAGCAGCTTCCCGACAGGTGCCAAAAACATTCAGTACTTC.

The genes are TRBV4-1 and TRBJ1-5; D ambiguous. Germline V CDR1 and CDR2: MGHRA, YSYEKL. The CDR3 spans 16 residues. V lost 4 bases, J lost 1 base, and 14 bases lay in between. The CDR3 coding sequence is TGCGCCAGCAGCCCGTCCGGGGTAAGGAGCAATCAGCCCCAGCATTTT. Translation gives CASSPSGVRSNQPQHF.

This clonotype has only a few counts. The genes are TRBV25-1 and TRBJ1-4, with D possibly being TRBD1 (6 bases). CDR1 MGHDK and CDR2 SYGVNS come from the germline V gene. The CDR3 has 15 residues. The V end lost 6 bases, the J end lost 8 bases, and 19 bases lay between the germline ends. CDR3 DNA: TGTGCCAGCAGAAGGGCCCAGGGGTATGGAGAAAAACTGTTTTTT. This translates into CASRRAQGYGEKLFF. Combining the CDR3 with reference TRBV25-1 and TRBJ1-4 gives the whole variable domain EADIYQTPRYLVIGTGKKITLECSQTMGHDKMYWYQQDPGMELHLIHYSYGVNSTEKGDLSSESTVSRIRTEHFPLTLESARPSHTSQYLCASRRAQGYGEKLFFGSGTQLSVL.

This clonotype was seen only a few times. The V call is TRBV7-2, the J call TRBJ1-4; the match to TRBD1 covers 9 bases. The germline V gene has CDR1 SGHTA and CDR2 FQGNSA. This CDR3 contains 15 residues. The trim removed 4 bases at V and 8 bases at J, leaving 8 bases unmatched. The DNA for the CDR3 is TGTGCCAGCAGCTACGGGACAGGGCCAGTAGAAAAACTGTTTTTT. Translated: CASSYGTGPVEKLFF.

The genes are TRBV28 and TRBJ2-3; no firm D call. With 3 bases removed from V and 2 bases from J, the gap between germline ends came to 12 bases. Looked up from germline, CDR1 is MDHEN and CDR2 is SYDVKM. The CDR3 runs 15 residues. Here the CDR3 reads CASSFTPRITDTQYF. As DNA, the CDR3 is TGTGCCAGCAGTTTTACTCCCAGAATCACAGATACGCAGTATTTT.

The chain has TRBV2 and TRBJ2-1; no clear D gene. The DNA matches TRBJ2-7 better at its end, which makes the J call doubtful. CDR1 and CDR2 from the germline V gene are SNHLY and FYNNEI. The CDR3 spans 12 residues. The DNA of the CDR3 is TGTGCCAGCGGCTTCTACTACAATGAGCAGTACTTC. Translating it yields CASGFYYNEQYF.

This clonotype turned up a few times. The DNA of the CDR3 is TGCAGTGCTAGAGATCGGAAGGGGGGCGGGAGCTATGGCTACACCTTC. This sequence encodes CSARDRKGGGSYGYTF. This sequence joins TRBV20-1 and TRBJ1-2; possibly TRBD1 for D (6 bases). Trimming removed 0 bases at V and 4 bases at J, with 18 bases between. This CDR3 spans 16 amino acids. Germline V gene sequence: CDR1 DFQATT, CDR2 SNEGSKA (reference sequence).

This chain joins TRBV20-1 and TRBJ2-7; 8 nucleotides align to TRBD2. Germline V gene sequence: CDR1 DFQATT, CDR2 SNEGSKA (reference sequence). Trimming took 5 bases from V and 2 from J; bases not matched to a gene: 8. This CDR3 has 14 amino acids. CDR3 amino acids: CSARTSLNPYEQYF. The DNA of the CDR3 is TGCAGTGCTCGGACTAGCCTGAACCCCTACGAGCAGTACTTC.

The chain joins TRBV15 to TRBJ2-1; TRBD2 agrees at 10 bases. J lost 9 bases, V lost 1 base, and 15 bases had no gene match. In germline, CDR1 is LNHNV, CDR2 YYDKDF (reference sequence). CDR3 length equals 18 residues. CDR3: CATSRGYESGRAPTEQFF. Here the CDR3 DNA reads TGTGCCACCAGCAGAGGCTACGAAAGCGGGAGGGCCCCGACTGAGCAGTTCTTC.

This clonotype was counted a single time. V usage is TRBV10-2 and J usage is TRBJ1-5; tentatively, D is TRBD1 (6 bases). V dropped 10 bases and J dropped 9 bases, with 16 bases sitting between them. The CDR3 is 12 amino acids. Per the germline V gene, CDR1 is WSHSY and CDR2 is SAAADI. The CDR3 DNA reads as TGCGCCACTTCTTCTATGGGGGCGCCCCAGCATTTT. It specifies CATSSMGAPQHF.

This clonotype was counted a few times. The chain joins TRBV2 to TRBJ2-7; TRBD2 might be the D (6 bases). The germline CDR1 and CDR2 sequences are SNHLY and FYNNEI. The CDR3 contains 14 residues. The V end was cut by 5 bases, the J end by 5 bases, with 16 bases between. The CDR3 DNA reads TGTGCCAGCAGTCCGCTAGCGAAGCTGAACGAGCAGTACTTC. Its translation: CASSPLAKLNEQYF.

This chain links TRBV6-6 with TRBJ2-7; D not certain. The V and J ends lost 0 bases and 7 bases respectively, with 16 bases between them. This CDR3 contains 15 residues. CDR1 is MNHNY and CDR2 is SVGAGI in the germline V gene (reference sequence). The CDR3: CASSYSGFATNEQYF. DNA for the CDR3: TGTGCCAGCAGTTACTCGGGATTTGCCACCAATGAGCAGTACTTC.

The J gene is TRBJ2-1, the V gene TRBV29-1, with D uncertain. V lost 1 base and J 3 bases, leaving 7 bases between the germline ends. CDR1 is SQVTM and CDR2 is ANQGSEA in the germline V gene. The CDR3 totals 13 residues. In DNA form, the CDR3 reads TGCAGCGTTGAAGGGACGGACTACAATGAGCAGTTCTTC. It codes for CSVEGTDYNEQFF.

The chain carries TRBV12-3 or TRBV12-4 and TRBJ2-3; the D is unclear. Trimming left V 4 bases short and J 4 bases short, with 15 bases between. This CDR3 has 15 amino acids. The DNA for the CDR3 is TGTGCCAGCAGTTATTCCGGCAGTGTAGCAGATACGCAGTATTTT. Its protein is CASSYSGSVADTQYF.

This clonotype appeared a single time. The chain carries TRBV27 and TRBJ1-2, with D uncertain. Trimming took 8 bases from V and 5 from J, leaving 15 bases between them. This CDR3 has 13 amino acids. CDR1 is MNHEY and CDR2 is SMNVEV in the germline V gene (reference sequence). The CDR3 nucleotides read TGTGCCAGCCGTGGACCCCCTTTTTATGGCTACACCTTC. It translates to CASRGPPFYGYTF.

V gene TRBV7-2 combines with J gene TRBJ1-2; tentatively, D is TRBD1 (5 bases). CDR1 is SGHTA and CDR2 is FQGNSA in the germline V gene. CDR3 length equals 14 residues. Trimming stripped 1 base from V and 4 bases from J, with 10 bases between. The CDR3 loop reads CASSLGADSYGYTF. CDR3 DNA sequence: TGTGCCAGCAGCTTAGGGGCAGACAGCTATGGCTACACCTTC. The entire variable domain, with the rest obtained from reference TRBV7-2 and TRBJ1-2, is as follows: GAGVSQSPSNKVTEKGKDVELRCDPISGHTALYWYRQSLGQGLEFLIYFQGNSAPDKSGLPSDRFSAERTGGSVSTLTIQRTQQEDSAVYLCASSLGADSYGYTFGSGTRLTVV.

The chain has TRBV28 and TRBJ1-4, with TRBD1 identical over 8 bases. This CDR3 is 14 amino acids long. The germline V gene has CDR1 MDHEN and CDR2 SYDVKM. The ends lost 6 bases at V and 7 bases at J; junction bases unmatched: 7. The CDR3 protein is CASRRDRGIEKLFF. The CDR3 region has the DNA TGTGCCAGCAGACGTGACAGGGGAATTGAAAAACTGTTTTTT. Filled out from reference TRBV28 and TRBJ1-4, the complete variable domain reads DVKVTQSSRYLVKRTGEKVFLECVQDMDHENMFWYRQDPGLGLRLIYFSYDVKMKEKGDIPEGYSVSREKKERFSLILESASTNQTSMYLCASRRDRGIEKLFFGSGTQLSVL.

V is TRBV2 and J is TRBJ2-3; 10 bases agree with TRBD2. The V and J ends lost 4 bases and 2 bases, in that order; junction bases with no gene match: 3. The CDR3 spans 15 residues. The germline V gene encodes CDR1 SNHLY and CDR2 FYNNEI. CDR3 nucleotide sequence: TGTGCCAGCAGTGGGGGACTAGCGCCCACAGATACGCAGTATTTT. Its protein is CASSGGLAPTDTQYF.